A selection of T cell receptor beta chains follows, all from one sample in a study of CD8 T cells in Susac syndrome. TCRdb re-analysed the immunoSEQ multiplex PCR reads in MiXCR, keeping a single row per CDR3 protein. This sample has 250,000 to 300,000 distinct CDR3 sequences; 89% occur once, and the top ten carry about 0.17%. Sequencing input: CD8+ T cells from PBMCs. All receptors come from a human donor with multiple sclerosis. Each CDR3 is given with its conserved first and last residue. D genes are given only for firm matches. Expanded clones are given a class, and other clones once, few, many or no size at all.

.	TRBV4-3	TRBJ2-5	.	CASSQAGLPQETQYF	TGCGCCAGCAGCCAAGCGGGCCTACCCCAAGAGACCCAGTACTTC
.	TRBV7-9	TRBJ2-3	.	CASSLTETDTDTQYF	TGTGCCAGCAGCCTTACCGAGACGGACACAGATACGCAGTATTTT
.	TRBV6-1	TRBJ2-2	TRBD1	CASIEGASGELFF	TGTGCCAGCATTGAGGGGGCTTCCGGGGAGCTGTTTTTT
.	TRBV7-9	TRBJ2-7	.	CASSFANRPEQYF	TGTGCCAGCAGCTTTGCTAATCGTCCCGAGCAGTACTTC
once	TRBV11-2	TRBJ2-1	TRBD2	CASSLGGGRATEQFF	TGTGCCAGCAGCTTAGGGGGCGGGAGGGCCACTGAGCAGTTCTTC
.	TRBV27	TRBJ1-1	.	CASRPVLDREAFF	TGTGCCAGCAGGCCCGTACTGGACAGAGAAGCTTTCTTT
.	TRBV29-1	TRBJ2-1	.	CSVEVPNQDNEQFF	TGCAGCGTTGAAGTTCCCAATCAGGACAATGAGCAGTTCTTC
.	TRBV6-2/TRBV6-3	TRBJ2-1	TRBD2	CASSPTSDGAYNEQFF	TGTGCCAGCAGTCCGACTAGCGACGGAGCCTACAATGAGCAGTTCTTC
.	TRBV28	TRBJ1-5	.	CASSSLGSNQPQHF	TGTGCCAGCAGCTCTCTGGGTAGCAATCAGCCCCAGCATTTT
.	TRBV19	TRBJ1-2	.	CASTRTANYGYTF	TGTGCCAGTACCCGGACAGCTAACTATGGCTACACCTTC
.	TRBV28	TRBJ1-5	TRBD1	CASAGQGEVMGNQPQHF	TGTGCCAGTGCCGGACAGGGGGAGGTTATGGGCAATCAGCCCCAGCATTTT
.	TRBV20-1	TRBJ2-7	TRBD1	CSAAGTGSSSYEQYF	TGCAGTGCCGCCGGGACAGGTAGTTCCTCCTACGAGCAGTACTTC
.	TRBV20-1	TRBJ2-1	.	CSARGSRHRSNEQFF	TGCAGTGCTAGAGGGAGTCGACATCGCAGCAATGAGCAGTTCTTC
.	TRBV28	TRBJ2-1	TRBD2	CASSSRTSGIGEQFF	TGTGCCAGCAGTTCTCGGACTAGCGGGATCGGTGAGCAGTTCTTC
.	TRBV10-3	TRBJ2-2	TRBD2	CAISEIPGTSGRNTGELFF	TGTGCCATCAGTGAGATCCCCGGGACTAGCGGGAGGAACACCGGGGAGCTGTTTTTT
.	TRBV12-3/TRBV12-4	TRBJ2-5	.	CASSGLWGAQETQYF	TGTGCCAGCAGTGGTCTTTGGGGAGCTCAAGAGACCCAGTACTTC
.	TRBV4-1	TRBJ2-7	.	CASSHPDIGAGSYEQYF	TGCGCCAGCAGCCACCCGGACATAGGGGCAGGGAGCTACGAGCAGTACTTC
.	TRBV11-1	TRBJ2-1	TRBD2	CASSFRVSGVYNEQFF	TGTGCCAGCAGCTTCCGAGTTAGCGGGGTTTACAATGAGCAGTTCTTC
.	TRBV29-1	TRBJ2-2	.	CSALGPRGGELFF	TGCAGCGCGTTGGGACCCAGAGGGGGGGAGCTGTTTTTT
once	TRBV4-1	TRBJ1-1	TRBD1	CASSYPTTGAAFF	TGCGCCAGCAGCTATCCCACCACAGGGGCCGCTTTCTTT
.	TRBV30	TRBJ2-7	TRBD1	CAWSPRDSRSSYEQYF	TGTGCCTGGAGTCCCAGGGACAGCCGCTCTTCTTACGAGCAGTACTTC
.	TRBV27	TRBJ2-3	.	CASSSGLHLTDTQYF	TGTGCCAGCAGTTCCGGACTTCACCTCACAGATACGCAGTATTTT
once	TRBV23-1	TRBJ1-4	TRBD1	CASSHRQGADEKLFF	TGCGCCAGCAGTCACCGACAGGGGGCCGATGAAAAACTGTTTTTT
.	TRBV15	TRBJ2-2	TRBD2	CATSPGRVWNTGELFF	TGTGCCACCAGTCCCGGGAGGGTTTGGAACACCGGGGAGCTGTTTTTT
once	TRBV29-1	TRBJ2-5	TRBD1	CSVEAPGGRETQYF	TGCAGCGTTGAGGCACCAGGGGGCAGAGAGACCCAGTACTTC
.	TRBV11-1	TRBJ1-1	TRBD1	CASSTSGTGGTEAFF	TGTGCCAGCAGCACATCCGGGACAGGGGGAACTGAAGCTTTCTTT
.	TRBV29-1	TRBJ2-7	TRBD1	CSVAGTASSYEQYF	TGCAGCGTGGCCGGGACAGCCAGCTCCTACGAGCAGTACTTC
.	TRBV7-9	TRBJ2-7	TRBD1	CASSEGQYEQYF	TGTGCCAGCAGCGAGGGACAGTACGAGCAGTACTTC
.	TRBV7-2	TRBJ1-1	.	CASSLVVGRGTEAFF	TGTGCCAGCAGCTTAGTGGTGGGGAGGGGCACTGAAGCTTTCTTT
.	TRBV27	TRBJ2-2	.	CASSVISFANTGELFF	TGTGCCAGCAGTGTGATAAGTTTCGCGAACACCGGGGAGCTGTTTTTT
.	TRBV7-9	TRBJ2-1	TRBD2	CASSFIAGGRAEQFF	TGTGCCAGCAGCTTCATAGCGGGAGGGCGCGCTGAGCAGTTCTTC
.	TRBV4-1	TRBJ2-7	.	CASSQDQPTLYEQYF	TGCGCCAGCAGCCAAGATCAACCGACATTGTACGAGCAGTACTTC
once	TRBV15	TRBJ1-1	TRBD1	CATSITTGEAFF	TGTGCCACCAGCATAACGACAGGGGAAGCTTTCTTT
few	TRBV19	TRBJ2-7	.	CASSIGSGLSYEQYF	TGTGCCAGTAGTATCGGTTCAGGATTATCCTACGAGCAGTACTTC
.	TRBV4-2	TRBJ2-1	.	CASSQEMGALYNEQFF	TGTGCCAGCAGCCAAGAGATGGGCGCCCTCTACAATGAGCAGTTCTTC
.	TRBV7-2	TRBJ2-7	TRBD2	CASSLVSGVAGGSEQYF	TGTGCCAGCAGCTTAGTCAGCGGGGTAGCGGGAGGATCCGAGCAGTACTTC
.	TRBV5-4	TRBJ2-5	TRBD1	CASSSLTGDANF	TGTGCCAGCAGCTCCCTGACAGGGGATGCGAACTTC
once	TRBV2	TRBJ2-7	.	CASSSTGPPEQYF	TGTGCCAGCAGTTCGACAGGTCCCCCCGAGCAGTACTTC
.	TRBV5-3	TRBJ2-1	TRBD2	CARSLPGRGSTLGNEQFF	TGTGCCAGAAGCTTGCCGGGGAGGGGCTCTACCCTGGGCAATGAGCAGTTCTTC
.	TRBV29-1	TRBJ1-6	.	CSVPGTAGSPLHF	TGCAGCGTGCCCGGGACCGCCGGATCACCCCTCCACTTT
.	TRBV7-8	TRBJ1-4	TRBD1	CASSSSRTGPGTNEKLFF	TGTGCCAGCAGCTCCTCTCGGACAGGGCCTGGGACTAATGAAAAACTGTTTTTT
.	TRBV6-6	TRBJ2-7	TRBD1	CASSSGQGGEQYF	TGTGCCAGCAGTTCGGGACAGGGTGGCGAGCAGTACTTC
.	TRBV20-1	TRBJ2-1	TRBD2	CSADPQLAGGGNEQFF	TGCAGTGCTGATCCCCAACTAGCGGGAGGGGGTAATGAGCAGTTCTTC
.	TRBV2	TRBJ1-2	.	CASLNVGTQYGYTF	TGTGCCAGCTTAAATGTTGGGACGCAGTATGGCTACACCTTC
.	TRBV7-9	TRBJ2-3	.	CASSWRLGTDTQYF	TGTGCCAGCAGCTGGAGGCTAGGCACAGATACGCAGTATTTT
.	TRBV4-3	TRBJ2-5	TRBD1	CASSQESGRGQETQYF	TGCGCCAGCAGCCAAGAAAGTGGCAGGGGGCAAGAGACCCAGTACTTC